This entry describes one T cell receptor beta chain. These data are taken from a study of blood T cell repertoires in COVID-19. At the level of the study: Both acute and convalescent COVID-19 samples were obtained from the United States, Italy and Spain. T cells, B-cell-depleted T cells, or PBMCs provided the cDNA or gDNA that served as material.

V lost 5 bases to trimming and J lost 4 bases; unmatched junction nucleotides: 14. The germline V gene has CDR1 SEHNR and CDR2 FQNEAQ (reference sequence). CDR3 length: 16 residues. Study processing details: Using reference gene primer amplification, nucleated cell counts were estimated. The assay was immunoSEQ multiplex PCR, and TCRdb's table has in-frame clones only and misses some. The DNA gave D and trimming, while V, J and clone size come from that table. The sample yields 150,000 to 200,000 clones, roughly nine tenths seen once. V and J are TRBV7-9 and TRBJ2-7; 7 bases agree with TRBD2. The specimen sequenced was peripheral blood. The TCR was taken from a woman aged 70-85 years with acute or convalescent COVID-19. The CDR3 loop reads CASSPSGGLDLYEQYF. The CDR3 nucleotides are TGTGCCAGCAGCCCCTCGGGTGGACTAGATCTTTACGAGCAGTACTTC.